A single sample is the source of the 8 T cell receptor beta chains below, sequenced in a study of cytomegalovirus exposure and HLA in healthy donors. The study ran its PCR with 60 Vbeta and 13 Jbeta primers. Only in-frame clones appear in the TCRdb table, and some are missing; sequencing was by immunoSEQ multiplex PCR. Recorded here are around 130,000 clones; the top ten clones represent roughly 1.6%. Sample: PBMCs. These receptors all stem from a woman aged 35 to 49 in good health and CMV-seronegative.

The chain recombines TRBV29-1 with TRBJ1-2; 8 nucleotides agree with TRBD1. Germline trimming cut 4 bases from V and 1 base from J; bases unmatched to any gene: 8. The CDR3 is 15 residues long. Germline CDR1 reads SQVTM; CDR2 reads ANQGSEA. CDR3 in amino acids: CSVGGTGTHNYGYTF. Here the CDR3 DNA reads TGCAGCGTTGGCGGGACAGGAACCCATAACTATGGCTACACCTTC.

This chain joins TRBV19 and TRBJ1-2; D may be TRBD1 (6 bases). CDR3 length: 16 amino acids. CDR1 LNHDA and CDR2 SQIVND come from the germline V gene (reference sequence). V was shortened by 4 bases and J by 3 bases, with 18 bases between the two germline ends. CDR3 nucleotides: TGTGCCAGTAGTACAGAGTTAACAGGGAGAGACTATGGCTACACCTTC. It is translated as CASSTELTGRDYGYTF.

The chain uses TRBV7-9 and TRBJ2-1; 7 bases are shared with TRBD1. The germline CDR1 and CDR2 sequences are SEHNR and FQNEAQ (reference sequence). V trimming: 5 bases; J trimming: 6 bases; junction bases outside the gene matches: 1. The CDR3 runs to 12 residues. As DNA, the CDR3 is TGTGCCAGCAGCCGGACAGGCAATGAGCAGTTCTTC. Translation: CASSRTGNEQFF.

The chain is built from TRBV6-5 and TRBJ2-6; 7 nucleotides align to TRBD1. Germline V gives CDR1 MNHEY, CDR2 SVGAGI. J was trimmed by 2 bases and V by 4 bases; bases with no gene match: 2. The CDR3 length is 15 residues. In DNA, the CDR3 is TGTGCCAGCAGTTCCCAGGGGGCTGGGGCCAACGTCCTGACTTTC. Protein product: CASSSQGAGANVLTF.

This chain uses TRBV4-3 with TRBJ2-2; D remains unclear. Trimming took 1 base from V and 7 from J, leaving 19 bases between them. Germline-derived CDR1 and CDR2 are LGHNA and YSLEER. This CDR3 contains 17 residues. The CDR3 is CASSQGFGFGSNGELFF. Here the CDR3 DNA reads TGCGCCAGCAGCCAAGGTTTCGGGTTCGGCAGTAACGGGGAGCTGTTTTTT.

The chain couples TRBV6-5 to TRBJ2-3; TRBD2 aligns across 8 bases. After removal of 6 bases from V and 8 bases from J, the junction contained 13 bases not matched to a gene. Germline lookup yields CDR1 MNHEY and CDR2 SVGAGI. This CDR3 spans 15 amino acids. The CDR3 bases are TGTGCCAGCAGACCGGGGCCCGGGGGGGCCGTTACGCAGTATTTT. It is translated as CASRPGPGGAVTQYF.

V and J are TRBV19 and TRBJ1-1; D possibly corresponds to TRBD1 (6 bases). Germline CDR1 LNHDA, CDR2 SQIVND (reference sequence). This CDR3 region has 18 residues. Trimming shortened V by 3 bases and J by 0 bases, and 20 bases separated the two germline ends. The CDR3 sequence: CASSMFPLNRALNTEAFF. In DNA form, the CDR3 reads TGTGCCAGTAGTATGTTCCCCTTAAACAGGGCATTGAACACTGAAGCTTTCTTT. Filled out from reference TRBV19 and TRBJ1-1, the complete variable domain reads DGGITQSPKYLFRKEGQNVTLSCEQNLNHDAMYWYRQDPGQGLRLIYYSQIVNDFQKGDIAEGYSVSREKKESFPLTVTSAQKNPTAFYLCASSMFPLNRALNTEAFFGQGTRLTVV.

The chain has TRBV9 and TRBJ1-6, with 10 bases identical to TRBD1. The CDR3 contains 15 residues. CDR1 and CDR2 from the germline V gene are SGDLS and YYNGEE. With V trimmed by 6 bases and J by 9 bases, 9 bases remained unmatched. The CDR3 DNA follows: TGTGCCAGCACTTATAGGGGGGACAGGGGTTCACCCCTCCACTTT. Translation: CASTYRGDRGSPLHF.